A few counts support the clone carrying this T cell receptor beta chain. Its antigen is unidentified. In TCRdb, the 5' RACE reads were re-called with MiXCR into one record per CDR3 protein. The data contain approximately 300,000 distinct CDR3 sequences, 15% to 20% of them singletons. This record comes from a study of T-cell memory formation after mild COVID-19. The study's findings and limits: There were some responding clones in pre-infection memory, which suggested that cross-reactive memory had joined.

The CDR3 has 13 residues. The germline V gene encodes CDR1 MNHEY and CDR2 SVGAGI. V was trimmed by 6 bases and J by 8 bases, leaving 16 bases between them. The chain links TRBV6-5 to TRBJ1-2, with D tentatively TRBD1 (5 bases). The receptor's source is a man younger than 35 who had mild COVID-19 (a few samples of this study predate the infection). Cell type and time point are not known. The sequencing input was PBMCs or a T cell subset sorted from them (not recorded which). DNA of the CDR3: TGTGCCAGCAGCCGGCCGGGGGTATGGGGCTACACCTTC. It codes for CASSRPGVWGYTF.